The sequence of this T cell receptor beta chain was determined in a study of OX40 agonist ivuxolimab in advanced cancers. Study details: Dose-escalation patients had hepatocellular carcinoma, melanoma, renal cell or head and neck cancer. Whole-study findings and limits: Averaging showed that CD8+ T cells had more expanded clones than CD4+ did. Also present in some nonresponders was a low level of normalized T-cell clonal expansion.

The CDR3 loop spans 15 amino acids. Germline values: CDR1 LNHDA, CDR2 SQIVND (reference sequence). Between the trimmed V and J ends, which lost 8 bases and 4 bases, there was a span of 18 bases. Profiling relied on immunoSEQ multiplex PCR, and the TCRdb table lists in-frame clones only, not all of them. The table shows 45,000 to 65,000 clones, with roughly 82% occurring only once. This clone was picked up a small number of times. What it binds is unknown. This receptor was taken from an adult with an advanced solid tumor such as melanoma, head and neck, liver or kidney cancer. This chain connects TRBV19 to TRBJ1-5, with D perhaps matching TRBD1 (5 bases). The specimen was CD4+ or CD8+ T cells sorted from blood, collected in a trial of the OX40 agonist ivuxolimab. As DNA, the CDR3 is TGTGCCAGTCATCGGGGCGGGGCGCGGAATCAGCCCCAGCATTTT. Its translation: CASHRGGARNQPQHF.